This TCR beta chain is from a study of blood T cells in healthy people across ages (dated by TCRdb to about 2015). Context from the whole study: Template switching captured roughly one uniquely barcoded TCR beta cDNA molecule per two T cells in model experiments. Donors of different ages were randomly distributed across sequencing lanes to avoid experimental bias. Using the same blood draw, the study looked at two additional independent replicas of 1 million unique cDNA reads for two donors, one aged 18 to 29 and the other aged 80 or older. The donors were divided into four age groups: young (average 16 years), middle-aged (under 40), aged (approximately 64) and long-lived (roughly 82). The study measured age-related changes in TCR beta repertoire diversity using deep sequencing normalized with unique cDNA molecular identifiers. Study-wide conclusions, independent of this receptor: Total diversity estimates from one million sequenced T cells were considered lower bounds and underestimates. Conclusive comparison of naive and antigen-experienced compartments was prevented by the profiling of bulk unsorted PBMCs. The percentage of naive T cells measured by flow cytometry correlated strongly with observed TCR beta diversity. The long-lived group showed more naive CD4+ T cells, fewer expanded clones and increased TCR diversity than the aged group, suggesting age selection. Donor CMV infection status was unknown, potentially confounding age-related changes in expanded clonotypes. As age increased, observed TCR beta diversity per million T cells dropped in a roughly linear way, and a significant reduction was already evident by age 40.

Counted from cysteine to phenylalanine, this CDR3 has 15 amino acids. Only CDR3 DNA remains: 45 bases, in frame from the first base. V is cut by 0 bases and J by 1 base, and the space between the germline ends is 9 bases. The germline V gene encodes CDR1 MGHRA and CDR2 YSYEKL. On this clonotype itself: Its antigen target is currently unknown. No per-base quality is available; no much larger clone lies one base away.

The library was generated by 5' RACE. The sample was run on an Illumina HiSeq 2500. A second PCR of roughly 7 to 11 cycles was performed with a sample-barcoded 5' primer and a J-beta primer mix. A unique molecular identifier was introduced onto each TCR beta cDNA molecule by a template-switch 5' adaptor carrying 12 random nucleotides. At least 3 million CDR3-containing paired-end reads were obtained from each sample. First-strand cDNA was synthesized from all RNA with the Mint cDNA synthesis kit, primed by a TRBC-specific oligonucleotide. Following uracil-DNA glycosylase treatment, all cDNA underwent a first 18-cycle PCR with the universal primers M1SS and BC2_uni_R. Concerning the study's data processing: Each sample was normalized by randomly selecting 1 million high-quality reads, each carrying a distinct molecular identifier. Reads with shared molecular identifiers were discarded instead of being binned into consensus sequences. MiTCR, run with a Q25 quality threshold and the strictest error-elimination algorithm, handled CDR3 identification, clonotype clustering and error correction. A nonparametric unseen species model with Euler transformation was used to estimate lower-bound total TCR beta diversity. TCRdb reworked the public reads: Q25 trimming with fastp, MiXCR clone assembly, productive beta chains retained. Identical CDR3 proteins give one entry, which carries the most common genes and DNA. TCRdb assigned the V and J calls; the authors' analysis was not used. Across this sample there are more than 1.4 million distinct CDR3 sequences, with 35% to 45% seen only once. 7.9% of the sample is taken by the ten largest.

Donors were 39 systemically healthy Caucasian individuals from Russia aged about 6 to 100 years. Ten milliliters of peripheral blood were drawn from each donor into EDTA-treated Vacutainer tubes. Ficoll-Paque density-gradient centrifugation was used to isolate PBMCs, with at least 7 million per sample. Total RNA, at least 6 micrograms per sample, was extracted from PBMCs with Trizol reagent. The percentages of naive CD45RAhigh/CD27high T cells were determined by flow cytometry on a PBMC aliquot from every donor. The rearranged segments are TRBV4-1 and TRBJ1-1, and the D gene may be TRBD1, 5 bases matching. Sequenced: blood. This clonotype originated in a woman aged 18-30 years in good health. At the DNA level, the sequence is TGCGCCAGCAGCCAAGAGTGGGGGAAGAACACTGAAGCTTTCTTT. It specifies CASSQEWGKNTEAFF.